Presented here are 8 T cell receptor beta chains from one specimen sequenced in a study of blood T cell repertoires in COVID-19. Assay: immunoSEQ multiplex PCR; the TCRdb copy retains only in-frame clones and omits some. The sample has about 40,000 clones; roughly 77% are singletons. The sample consisted of peripheral blood. The receptors originated from a human donor in a cohort sampled during active or convalescent COVID-19. The donor label of this sample is uncertain.

The chain is built from TRBV7-9 and TRBJ2-5; tentatively, D is TRBD1 (6 bases). CDR1 and CDR2 (germline): SEHNR, FQNEAQ (reference sequence). The CDR3 is made up of 13 amino acids. V was shortened by 4 bases and J by 5 bases, with 11 bases between the two germline ends. CDR3 DNA: TGTGCCAGCAGCTCTAACAGGGTTGAGACCCAGTACTTC. This gives the protein CASSSNRVETQYF.

The chain uses TRBV2 and TRBJ1-1; D call uncertain. Germline V gives CDR1 SNHLY, CDR2 FYNNEI. V lost 8 bases and J 7 bases, leaving 14 bases between the germline ends. This CDR3 comprises 12 residues. CDR3: CASFWRDDEAFF. The CDR3 bases are TGTGCCAGCTTCTGGAGGGATGATGAAGCTTTCTTT.

The V gene is TRBV6-2 or TRBV6-3, the J gene TRBJ2-2, with D possibly being TRBD2 (5 bases). Germline V gives CDR1 MNHEY, CDR2 SVGEGT. Deletions cut 5 bases from V and 5 bases from J, with 15 bases between. This CDR3 is 15 amino acids long. In nucleotides, the CDR3 is TGTGCCAGCAGTCCGGGCAGGAGGAGAACCGGGGAGCTGTTTTTT. It codes for CASSPGRRRTGELFF.

The chain joins TRBV1 to TRBJ2-1; the table gives TRBD2 as D, unverified against the DNA. TRBV1 is marked as a pseudogene. The CDR3 sequence is 14 residues long. In DNA, the CDR3 is TGCACCAGCAGCCAAGGACTAGCGGGACATGAGCAGTTCTTC. It encodes CTSSQGLAGHEQFF.

The V and J genes are TRBV6-5 and TRBJ2-7; possibly TRBD2 for D (6 bases). Germline assignment: CDR1 MNHEY and CDR2 SVGAGI. The V and J ends lost 5 bases and 3 bases respectively, with 14 bases between them. The CDR3 length is 14 residues. Here the CDR3 DNA reads TGTGCCAGCAGTACTCCCCAGCGGGTCTACGAGCAGTACTTC. Translated: CASSTPQRVYEQYF.

Here the CDR3 reads CASSKGQLNGYTF. CDR3 nucleotides: TGTGCCAGCAGCAAGGGACAGTTAAATGGCTACACCTTC. This chain links TRBV11-2 with TRBJ1-2; 7 nucleotides line up with TRBD1. CDR1 is SGHAT and CDR2 is FQNNGV in the germline V gene. CDR3 length: 13 amino acids. V gave up 5 bases and J gave up 6 bases; unmatched junction bases: 6.

The gene calls are TRBV5-1 and TRBJ1-1; D is possibly TRBD1 (6 bases). From germline, CDR1 is SGHRS and CDR2 YFSETQ. The CDR3 is 12 residues long. Trimming stripped 1 base from V and 11 bases from J, with 12 bases between. The CDR3 is CASSLRGGAAFF. CDR3 in DNA: TGCGCCAGCAGCTTGAGGGGGGGCGCGGCTTTCTTT.

V and J are TRBV10-3 and TRBJ2-5; 12 bases agree with TRBD2. Unmatched junction bases numbered 7, after V lost 4 bases and J lost 1 base. CDR3 length equals 17 residues. Germline V gene sequence: CDR1 ENHRY, CDR2 SYGVKD. CDR3 coding DNA: TGTGCCATCAGTGGGCGTCTAGCGGGAGGGGGCCAAGAGACCCAGTACTTC. It yields the protein CAISGRLAGGGQETQYF.